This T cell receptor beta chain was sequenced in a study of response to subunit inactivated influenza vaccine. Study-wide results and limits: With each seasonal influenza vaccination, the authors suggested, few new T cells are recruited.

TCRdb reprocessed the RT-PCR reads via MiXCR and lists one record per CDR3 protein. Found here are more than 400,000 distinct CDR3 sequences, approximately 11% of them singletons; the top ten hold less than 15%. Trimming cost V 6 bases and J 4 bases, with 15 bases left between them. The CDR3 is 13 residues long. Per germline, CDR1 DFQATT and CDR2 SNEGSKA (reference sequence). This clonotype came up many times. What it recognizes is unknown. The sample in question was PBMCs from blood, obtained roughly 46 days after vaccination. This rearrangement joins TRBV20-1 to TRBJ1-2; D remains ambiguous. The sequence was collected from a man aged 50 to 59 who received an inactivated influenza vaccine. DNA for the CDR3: TGCAGTGCCAACCGGGCTGTTGGCTATGGCTACACCTTC. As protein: CSANRAVGYGYTF.